This is a list of T cell receptor beta chains from one sample in a study of regulatory T cells in long-lasting Graves disease. TCRdb used MiXCR to reprocess the multiplex PCR reads, holding one entry per CDR3 protein. The sample consists of 560,000 or so distinct CDR3 sequences, 15% to 20% of them appearing once. These data are also associated with another study on T cells in Graves' hyperthyroidism and ophthalmopathy.

Source: peripheral blood mononuclear cells (PBMCs), taken at new diagnosis, from a patient treated with antithyroid drugs. These receptors came from a man in his late teens or twenties with Graves disease. Each CDR3 is given with its conserved first and last residue. D genes are given only for firm matches. Some rows mark clone size as missing; the rest say once, few, many or name a class of expanded clone.

cdr3_aa	cdr3_nt	v_call	j_call	d_call	clone_size
CAISEGGTSGSHTDTQYF	TGTGCCATCAGTGAGGGGGGGACTAGCGGGAGTCACACAGATACGCAGTATTTT	TRBV10-3	TRBJ2-3	TRBD2	.
CSAKSYEQYF	TGCAGTGCCAAGAGTTACGAGCAGTACTTC	TRBV20-1	TRBJ2-7	.	once
CASSTQEGRLTEAFF	TGTGCCAGTAGTACCCAGGAGGGCCGGCTCACTGAAGCTTTCTTT	TRBV19	TRBJ1-1	.	few
CASSAGLMPSYEQYF	TGTGCCAGCAGCGCCGGCCTGATGCCCTCCTACGAGCAGTACTTC	TRBV9	TRBJ2-7	.	few
CASSLALDGADEKLFF	TGTGCCAGCAGCTTAGCGCTTGATGGGGCGGATGAAAAACTGTTTTTT	TRBV7-9	TRBJ1-4	.	.
CASSLSGQGWDEQYF	TGTGCCAGCAGCTTGAGCGGACAGGGGTGGGACGAGCAGTACTTC	TRBV5-6	TRBJ2-7	TRBD1	few
CASSSGTSGGDEQFF	TGCGCCAGCAGCTCCGGGACTAGCGGAGGGGATGAGCAGTTCTTC	TRBV5-1	TRBJ2-1	TRBD2	many
CASMSPRGFDYEQYF	TGTGCCAGCATGAGTCCCAGGGGTTTCGACTACGAGCAGTACTTC	TRBV2	TRBJ2-7	.	many
CASLPSGATNEKLFF	TGTGCCAGTTTACCCTCGGGGGCAACTAATGAAAAACTGTTTTTT	TRBV12-3/TRBV12-4	TRBJ1-4	.	many
CSASPPGANVLTF	TGCAGTGCTAGCCCCCCTGGGGCCAACGTCCTGACTTTC	TRBV20-1	TRBJ2-6	.	few
CASSIVPGTDTQYF	TGTGCCAGTAGTATAGTGCCAGGCACAGATACGCAGTATTTT	TRBV19	TRBJ2-3	.	.
CASSYSPGLIYNEQFF	TGTGCCAGCAGTTACTCCCCGGGTCTGATTTACAATGAGCAGTTCTTC	TRBV27	TRBJ2-1	.	.
CASSPPGTSIGNEQFF	TGTGCCAGCAGTCCACCCGGGACTAGCATAGGGAATGAGCAGTTCTTC	TRBV12-3/TRBV12-4	TRBJ2-1	TRBD2	.
CASRSTVSGANVLTF	TGTGCCAGCAGATCCACGGTCTCTGGGGCCAACGTCCTGACTTTC	TRBV6-1	TRBJ2-6	.	.
CASSQLTSGPHAGELFF	TGCGCCAGCAGCCAGTTGACTAGCGGCCCTCATGCCGGGGAGCTGTTTTTT	TRBV4-1	TRBJ2-2	TRBD2	.
CATMDTGVDTQYF	TGCGCCACCATGGACACGGGGGTCGATACGCAGTATTTT	TRBV5-1	TRBJ2-3	.	.
CAITGDGSSTDTQYF	TGTGCCATCACAGGAGACGGGTCCAGCACAGATACGCAGTATTTT	TRBV10-3	TRBJ2-3	.	.
CSASQGRDYTF	TGCAGTGCTAGCCAGGGTAGGGACTACACCTTC	TRBV20-1	TRBJ1-2	.	.
CASSWTVDQGYTF	TGTGCCAGCAGTTGGACAGTCGATCAGGGCTACACCTTC	TRBV2	TRBJ1-2	.	many
CATSQGASNTRELFF	TGTGCCACCAGTCAGGGGGCTTCGAACACCAGGGAGCTGTTTTTT	TRBV24-1	TRBJ2-2	TRBD1	.
CASSRSSLHF	TGTGCCAGCAGTCGGAGCTCGCTCCACTTT	TRBV28	TRBJ1-6	.	few
CASSERDNQPQHF	TGTGCCAGCAGTGAGAGGGACAATCAGCCCCAGCATTTT	TRBV6-1	TRBJ1-5	.	many
CSVNFRDRGPYEQYF	TGCAGCGTTAATTTTCGGGACAGGGGCCCCTACGAGCAGTACTTC	TRBV29-1	TRBJ2-7	TRBD1	.
CASSSGQGENSPLHF	TGTGCCAGCTCATCCGGACAGGGGGAAAATTCACCCCTCCACTTT	TRBV18	TRBJ1-6	TRBD1	many
CASSQGPGGLDETQYF	TGTGCCAGCAGCCAAGGGCCGGGAGGGCTCGACGAGACCCAGTACTTC	TRBV2	TRBJ2-5	TRBD2	many
CASSVAGATSYEQYF	TGTGCCAGTAGCGTAGCGGGGGCGACCTCCTACGAGCAGTACTTC	TRBV2	TRBJ2-7	TRBD2	.
CSARAPGHIAQPQHF	TGCAGTGCTAGGGCCCCGGGACATATAGCCCAGCCCCAGCATTTT	TRBV20-1	TRBJ1-5	.	.
CASSFNADFSGNTIYF	TGCGCCAGCAGCTTTAACGCCGATTTCTCTGGAAACACCATATATTTT	TRBV5-1	TRBJ1-3	.	.
CASSPGRAGGYEQYF	TGTGCCAGCAGTCCCGGACGAGCGGGAGGGTACGAGCAGTACTTC	TRBV28	TRBJ2-7	TRBD2	many
CASSPASFWAQFF	TGTGCCAGCAGCCCTGCTAGTTTTTGGGCGCAGTTCTTC	TRBV14	TRBJ2-1	.	once
CASSYSGGPIATEAFF	TGTGCCAGCAGTTACTCGGGGGGGCCCATCGCTACTGAAGCTTTCTTT	TRBV6-2/TRBV6-3	TRBJ1-1	.	many
CASSRSTGTSTDTQYF	TGTGCCAGCAGTCGTTCCACAGGGACTAGCACAGATACGCAGTATTTT	TRBV7-9	TRBJ2-3	.	many
CATSRDRVSYEQYF	TGTGCCACCAGCAGAGATCGAGTTTCCTACGAGCAGTACTTC	TRBV15	TRBJ2-7	.	few
CASSQPLRTSGINNEQFF	TGTGCCAGCAGCCAACCCCTTCGGACTAGCGGGATTAACAATGAGCAGTTCTTC	TRBV6-1	TRBJ2-1	TRBD2	few
CASSFQGDQPQHF	TGTGCCAGCAGTTTTCAGGGGGATCAGCCCCAGCATTTT	TRBV12-3/TRBV12-4	TRBJ1-5	TRBD1	many
CSARIAAQGSPLHF	TGCAGTGCTAGAATCGCAGCCCAGGGGTCACCCCTCCACTTT	TRBV20-1	TRBJ1-6	.	few
CATGDRRTDTQYF	TGTGCCACCGGGGACCGCCGCACAGATACGCAGTATTTT	TRBV24-1	TRBJ2-3	.	.
CASSYSKWWENGYTF	TGTGCCAGCAGTTACTCGAAATGGTGGGAAAACGGCTACACCTTC	TRBV6-9	TRBJ1-2	.	many
CASSQEGASGGTQYF	TGTGCCAGCAGCCAAGAAGGGGCTAGCGGGGGTACGCAGTATTTT	TRBV3-1	TRBJ2-3	TRBD2	.
CASSSSGTSGRNEQFF	TGTGCCAGCAGTTCCTCCGGGACTAGCGGGAGAAATGAGCAGTTCTTC	TRBV28	TRBJ2-1	TRBD2	.
CASSYSLAASRIQETQYF	TGTGCCAGCAGTTACTCGCTAGCGGCAAGCCGGATCCAAGAGACCCAGTACTTC	TRBV6-2/TRBV6-3	TRBJ2-5	TRBD2	many
CASSQDYRSEQFF	TGCGCCAGCAGCCAAGATTACAGATCTGAGCAGTTCTTC	TRBV5-1	TRBJ2-1	.	.
CSARDGTGGSGSPYEQYF	TGCAGTGCTAGAGATGGGACAGGGGGAAGCGGGAGCCCCTACGAGCAGTACTTC	TRBV20-1	TRBJ2-7	TRBD1	.
CASSRTGADTQYF	TGTGCCAGCTCCCGGACGGGAGCGGATACGCAGTATTTT	TRBV28	TRBJ2-3	.	many
CASSLGLHSYEQYF	TGTGCCAGCAGTTTAGGGCTCCACTCCTACGAGCAGTACTTC	TRBV12-3/TRBV12-4	TRBJ2-7	.	many
CASSPTGRSGNTIYF	TGTGCCAGCAGCCCGACCGGGCGCTCTGGAAACACCATATATTTT	TRBV7-9	TRBJ1-3	.	.
CASSAPFGEVEYEQYF	TGTGCCAGCTCGGCCCCCTTCGGAGAGGTTGAATACGAGCAGTACTTC	TRBV18	TRBJ2-7	.	.
CSARDPAGRAFF	TGCAGTGCTAGAGATCCGGCAGGGCGAGCTTTCTTT	TRBV20-1	TRBJ1-1	.	.
CASSQAGGLREKLFF	TGTGCCAGCAGCCAGGCAGGGGGCTTAAGGGAAAAACTGTTTTTT	TRBV3-1	TRBJ1-4	TRBD1	few